The T cell receptor beta chain described here comes from a study of technical replicates of blood from several donors. In germline, CDR1 is MNHEY, CDR2 SVGAGI. This CDR3 has 15 residues. The germline V and J ends were trimmed by 6 bases and 5 bases, with 17 bases remaining between them. This table comes from immunoSEQ multiplex PCR, and its TCRdb copy is limited to in-frame clones, with some not included. The data contain just over 95,000 clones, roughly 95% of them singletons. This TCR was sampled from a human donor in good health. Sequencing was performed on T cells isolated from PBMCs. The chain links TRBV6-5 to TRBJ2-1; D possibly corresponds to TRBD2 (5 bases). Written as DNA, the CDR3 is TGTGCCAGCAGGCCCGGGATCCAATATAACAATGAGCAGTTCTTC. Translation: CASRPGIQYNNEQFF.